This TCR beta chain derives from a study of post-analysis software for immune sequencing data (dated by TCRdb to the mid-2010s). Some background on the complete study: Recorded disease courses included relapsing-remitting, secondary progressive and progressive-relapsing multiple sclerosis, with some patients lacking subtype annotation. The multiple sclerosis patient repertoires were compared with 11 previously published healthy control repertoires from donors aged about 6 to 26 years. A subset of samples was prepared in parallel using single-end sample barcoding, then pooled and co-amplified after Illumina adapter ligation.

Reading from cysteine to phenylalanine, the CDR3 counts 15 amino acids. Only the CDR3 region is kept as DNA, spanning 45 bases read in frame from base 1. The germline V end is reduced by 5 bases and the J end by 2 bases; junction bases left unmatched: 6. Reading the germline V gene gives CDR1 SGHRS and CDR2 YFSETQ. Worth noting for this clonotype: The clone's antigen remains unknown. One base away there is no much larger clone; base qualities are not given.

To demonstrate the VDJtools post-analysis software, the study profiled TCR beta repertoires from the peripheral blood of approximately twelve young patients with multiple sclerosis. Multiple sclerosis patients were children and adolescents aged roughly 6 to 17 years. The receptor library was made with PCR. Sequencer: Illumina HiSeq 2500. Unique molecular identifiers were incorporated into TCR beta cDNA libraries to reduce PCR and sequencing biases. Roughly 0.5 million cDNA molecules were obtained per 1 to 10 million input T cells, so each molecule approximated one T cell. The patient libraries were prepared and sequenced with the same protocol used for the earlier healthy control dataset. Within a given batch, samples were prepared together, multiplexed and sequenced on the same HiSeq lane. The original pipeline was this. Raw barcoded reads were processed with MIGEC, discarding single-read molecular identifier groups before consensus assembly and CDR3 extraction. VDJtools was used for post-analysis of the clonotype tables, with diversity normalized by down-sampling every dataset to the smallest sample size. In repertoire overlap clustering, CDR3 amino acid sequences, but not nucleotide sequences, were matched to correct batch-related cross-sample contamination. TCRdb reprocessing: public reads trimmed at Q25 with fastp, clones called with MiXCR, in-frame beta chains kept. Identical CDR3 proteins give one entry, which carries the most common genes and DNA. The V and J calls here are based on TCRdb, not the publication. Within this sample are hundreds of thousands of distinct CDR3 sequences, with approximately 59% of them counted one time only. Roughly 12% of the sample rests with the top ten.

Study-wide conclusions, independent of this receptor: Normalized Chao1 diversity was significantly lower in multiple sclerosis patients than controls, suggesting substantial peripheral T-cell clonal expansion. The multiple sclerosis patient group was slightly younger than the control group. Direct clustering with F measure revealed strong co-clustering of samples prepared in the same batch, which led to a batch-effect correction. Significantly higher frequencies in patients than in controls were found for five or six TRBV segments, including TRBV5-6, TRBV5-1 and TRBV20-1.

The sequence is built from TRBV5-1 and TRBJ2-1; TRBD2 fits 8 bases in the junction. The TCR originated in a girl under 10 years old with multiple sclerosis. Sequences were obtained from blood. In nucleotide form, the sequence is TGCGCCAGCAGGGAGCGGGAGAGCACCTACAATGAGCAGTTCTTC. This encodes CASRERESTYNEQFF.